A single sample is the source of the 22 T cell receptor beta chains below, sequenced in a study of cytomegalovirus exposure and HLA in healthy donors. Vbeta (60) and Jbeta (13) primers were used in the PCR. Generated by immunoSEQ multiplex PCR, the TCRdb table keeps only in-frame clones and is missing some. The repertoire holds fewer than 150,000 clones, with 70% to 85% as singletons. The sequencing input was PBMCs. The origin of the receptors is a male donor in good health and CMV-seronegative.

Written as DNA, the CDR3 is TGCAGCGTTGTGACGGGGGGCGAGCAGTACTTC. Protein: CSVVTGGEQYF. The chain has TRBV29-1 and TRBJ2-7; 7 nucleotides align to TRBD2. Losses at the gene ends were 4 bases for V and 6 bases for J; bases not matched to a gene: 3. The CDR3 is 11 amino acids. The germline CDR1 and CDR2 sequences are SQVTM and ANQGSEA.

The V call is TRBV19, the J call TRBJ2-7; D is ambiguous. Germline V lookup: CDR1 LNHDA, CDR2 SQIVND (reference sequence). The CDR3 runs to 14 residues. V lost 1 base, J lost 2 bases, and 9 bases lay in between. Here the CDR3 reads CASSIGRSTYEQYF. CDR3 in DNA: TGTGCCAGTAGTATAGGGCGGTCCACCTACGAGCAGTACTTC.

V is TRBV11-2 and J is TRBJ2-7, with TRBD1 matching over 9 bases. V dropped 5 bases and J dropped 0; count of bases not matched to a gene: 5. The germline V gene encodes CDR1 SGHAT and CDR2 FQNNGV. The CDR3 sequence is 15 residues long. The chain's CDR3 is CASSPNRGPSYEQYF. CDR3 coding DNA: TGTGCCAGCAGCCCCAACAGGGGGCCCTCCTACGAGCAGTACTTC.

The CDR3 sequence is CASRFGQGEAFF. The CDR3 region has the DNA TGTGCCAGCAGATTCGGACAGGGTGAAGCTTTCTTT. The gene calls are TRBV25-1 and TRBJ1-1; 8 bases fit TRBD1. CDR1 and CDR2 (germline): MGHDK, SYGVNS. V shed 6 bases and J 7 bases; nucleotides not matched to a gene: 4. CDR3 length: 12 residues.

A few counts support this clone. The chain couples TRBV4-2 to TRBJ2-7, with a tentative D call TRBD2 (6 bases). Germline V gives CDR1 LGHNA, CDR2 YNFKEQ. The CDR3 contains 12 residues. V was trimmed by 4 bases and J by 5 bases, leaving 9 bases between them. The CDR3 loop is CASSPRGHEQYF. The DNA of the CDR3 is TGTGCCAGCAGCCCGCGGGGACACGAGCAGTACTTC.

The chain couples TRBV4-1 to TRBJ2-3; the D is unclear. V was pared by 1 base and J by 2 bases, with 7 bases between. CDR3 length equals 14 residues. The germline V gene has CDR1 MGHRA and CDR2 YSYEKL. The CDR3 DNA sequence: TGCGCCAGCAGCCAAGGGAGATACACAGATACGCAGTATTTT. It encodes CASSQGRYTDTQYF.

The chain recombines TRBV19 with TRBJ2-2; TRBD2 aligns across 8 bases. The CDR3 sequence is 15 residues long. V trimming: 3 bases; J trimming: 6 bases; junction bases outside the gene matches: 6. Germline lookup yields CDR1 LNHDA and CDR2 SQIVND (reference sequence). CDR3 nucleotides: TGTGCCAGTAGTATCGGGACTAGAGGTCCCGGGGAGCTGTTTTTT. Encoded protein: CASSIGTRGPGELFF.

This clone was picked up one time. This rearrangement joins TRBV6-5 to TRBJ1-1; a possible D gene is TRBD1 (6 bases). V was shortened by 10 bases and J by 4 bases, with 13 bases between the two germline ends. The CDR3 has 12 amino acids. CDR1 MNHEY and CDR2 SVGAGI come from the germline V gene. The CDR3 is CATRQGSTEAFF. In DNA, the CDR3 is TGTGCCACCAGGCAGGGGAGCACTGAAGCTTTCTTT.

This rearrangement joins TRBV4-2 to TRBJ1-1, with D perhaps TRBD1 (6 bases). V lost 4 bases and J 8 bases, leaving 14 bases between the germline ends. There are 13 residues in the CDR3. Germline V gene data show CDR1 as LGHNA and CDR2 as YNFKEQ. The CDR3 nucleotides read TGTGCCAGCAGCCCCCGGACAGCGGGGGAAGCTTTCTTT. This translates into CASSPRTAGEAFF.

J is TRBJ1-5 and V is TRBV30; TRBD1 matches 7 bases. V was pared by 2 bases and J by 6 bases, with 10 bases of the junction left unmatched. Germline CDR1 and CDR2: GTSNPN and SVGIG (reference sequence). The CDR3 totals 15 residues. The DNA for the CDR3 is TGTGCCTGGAGTCCAGGGGCAGGGGGACTTCAGCCCCAGCATTTT. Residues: CAWSPGAGGLQPQHF.

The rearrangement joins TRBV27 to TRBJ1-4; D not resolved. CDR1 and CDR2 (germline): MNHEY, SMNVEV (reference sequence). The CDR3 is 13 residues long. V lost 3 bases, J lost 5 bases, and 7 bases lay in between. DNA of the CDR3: TGTGCCAGCAGTTTTCTCGAGAATGAAAAACTGTTTTTT. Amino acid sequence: CASSFLENEKLFF.

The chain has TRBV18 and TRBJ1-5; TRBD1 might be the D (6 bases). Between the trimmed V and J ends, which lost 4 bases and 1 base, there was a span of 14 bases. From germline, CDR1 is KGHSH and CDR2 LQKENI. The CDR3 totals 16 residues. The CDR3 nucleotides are TGTGCCAGCTCACAGACACATCAGGGGAGCAATCAGCCCCAGCATTTT. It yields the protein CASSQTHQGSNQPQHF.

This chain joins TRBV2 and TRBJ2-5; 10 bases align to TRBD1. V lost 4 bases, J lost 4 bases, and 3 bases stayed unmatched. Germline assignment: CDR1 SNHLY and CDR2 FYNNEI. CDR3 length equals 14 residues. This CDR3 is CASSVDRGGETQYF. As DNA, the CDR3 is TGTGCCAGCAGTGTGGACAGGGGGGGAGAGACCCAGTACTTC. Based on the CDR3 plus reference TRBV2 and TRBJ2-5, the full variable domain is EPEVTQTPSHQVTQMGQEVILRCVPISNHLYFYWYRQILGQKVEFLVSFYNNEISEKSEIFDDQFSVERPDGSNFTLKIRSTKLEDSAMYFCASSVDRGGETQYFGPGTRLLVL.

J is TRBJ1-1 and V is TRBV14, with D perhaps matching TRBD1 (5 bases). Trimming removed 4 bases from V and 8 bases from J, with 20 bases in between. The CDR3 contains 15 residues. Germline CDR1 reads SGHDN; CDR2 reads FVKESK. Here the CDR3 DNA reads TGTGCCAGCAGCCCTCTGGACAAGTACCCCGGCGAAGCTTTCTTT. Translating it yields CASSPLDKYPGEAFF. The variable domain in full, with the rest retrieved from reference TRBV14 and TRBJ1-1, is EAGVTQFPSHSVIEKGQTVTLRCDPISGHDNLYWYRRVMGKEIKFLLHFVKESKQDESGMPNNRFLAERTGGTYSTLKVQPAELEDSGVYFCASSPLDKYPGEAFFGQGTRLTVV.

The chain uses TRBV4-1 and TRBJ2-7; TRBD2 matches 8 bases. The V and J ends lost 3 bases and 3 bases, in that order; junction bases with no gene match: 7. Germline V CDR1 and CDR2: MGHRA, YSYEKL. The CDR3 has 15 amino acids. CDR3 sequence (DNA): TGCGCCAGCAGCCAGCACGAGGGACTAGGCTACGAGCAGTACTTC. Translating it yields CASSQHEGLGYEQYF.

CDR3 in DNA: TGTGCCAGTAGTATTCTTCTGCTAGCGGGAGTGGAGCAGTACTTC. It translates to CASSILLLAGVEQYF. The chain is built from TRBV19 and TRBJ2-7, with 10 bases fitting TRBD2. Germline loops: CDR1 LNHDA, CDR2 SQIVND (reference sequence). With 3 bases clipped from V and 7 bases from J, the junction kept 9 bases outside the gene matches. The CDR3 is 15 residues long.

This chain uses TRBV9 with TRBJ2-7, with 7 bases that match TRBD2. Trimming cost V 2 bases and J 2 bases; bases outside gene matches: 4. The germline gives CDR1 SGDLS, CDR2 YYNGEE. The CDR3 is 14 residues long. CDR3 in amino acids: CASSVGGRPYEQYF. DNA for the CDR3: TGTGCCAGCAGCGTCGGCGGGAGACCCTACGAGCAGTACTTC.

The CDR3 protein is CASSQAGVNTEAFF. The CDR3 nucleotides are TGCGCCAGCAGCCAAGCGGGGGTGAACACTGAAGCTTTCTTT. The chain employs TRBV4-1 and TRBJ1-1; possibly TRBD1 for D (5 bases). V lost 1 base and J 0 bases, leaving 6 bases between the germline ends. Looked up from germline, CDR1 is MGHRA and CDR2 is YSYEKL. The CDR3 totals 14 residues.

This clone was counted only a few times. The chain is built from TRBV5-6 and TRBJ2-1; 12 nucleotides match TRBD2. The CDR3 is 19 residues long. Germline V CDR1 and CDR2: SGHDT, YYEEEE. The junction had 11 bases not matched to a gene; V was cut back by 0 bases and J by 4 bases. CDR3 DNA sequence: TGTGCCAGCAGCTTGGTCTGGGGCACTAGCGGGAGGTTTTACAATGAGCAGTTCTTC. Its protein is CASSLVWGTSGRFYNEQFF.

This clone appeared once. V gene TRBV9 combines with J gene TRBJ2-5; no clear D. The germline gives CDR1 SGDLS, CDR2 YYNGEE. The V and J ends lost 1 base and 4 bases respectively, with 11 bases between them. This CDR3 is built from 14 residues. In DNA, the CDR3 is TGTGCCAGCAGCGTAAGCTCCCCTGGAGAGACCCAGTACTTC. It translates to CASSVSSPGETQYF.

The CDR3 reads CASRRTQGLPYEQYF. The CDR3 coding sequence is TGTGCCAGCAGACGAACTCAGGGGTTACCCTACGAGCAGTACTTC. The chain is built from TRBV27 and TRBJ2-7, with TRBD1 as a possible D gene (6 bases). CDR3 size: 15 residues. Germline values: CDR1 MNHEY, CDR2 SMNVEV (reference sequence). V dropped 6 bases and J dropped 2 bases, with 17 bases sitting between them.

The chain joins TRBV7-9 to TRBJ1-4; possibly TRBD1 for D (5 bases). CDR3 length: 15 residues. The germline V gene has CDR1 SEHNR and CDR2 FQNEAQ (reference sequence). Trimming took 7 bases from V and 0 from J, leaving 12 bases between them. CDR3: CASTGTGATNEKLFF. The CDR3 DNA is TGTGCCAGCACCGGGACGGGGGCAACTAATGAAAAACTGTTTTTT.